This TCR beta chain originates from a study of blood T cell repertoires in COVID-19. Turning to the study itself: Samples representing acute and convalescent COVID-19 were sourced from the United States, Italy and Spain.

Using immunoSEQ multiplex PCR, the repertoire was profiled, and TCRdb retains in-frame clones only, with some absent. This table has over 65,000 clones, around four fifths appearing once. Looked up from germline, CDR1 is KGHSH and CDR2 is LQKENI. The CDR3 length is 17 residues. V shed 0 bases and J 4 bases; nucleotides not matched to a gene: 11. The chain joins TRBV18 to TRBJ1-2, with 7 positions matching TRBD1. This clonotype was obtained from an elderly man with active or convalescent COVID-19. Sequencing used peripheral blood. As DNA, the CDR3 is TGTGCCAGCTCACCACCCACGCGGGCGCCAGGGGGCTATGGCTACACCTTC. Its protein product is CASSPPTRAPGGYGYTF.